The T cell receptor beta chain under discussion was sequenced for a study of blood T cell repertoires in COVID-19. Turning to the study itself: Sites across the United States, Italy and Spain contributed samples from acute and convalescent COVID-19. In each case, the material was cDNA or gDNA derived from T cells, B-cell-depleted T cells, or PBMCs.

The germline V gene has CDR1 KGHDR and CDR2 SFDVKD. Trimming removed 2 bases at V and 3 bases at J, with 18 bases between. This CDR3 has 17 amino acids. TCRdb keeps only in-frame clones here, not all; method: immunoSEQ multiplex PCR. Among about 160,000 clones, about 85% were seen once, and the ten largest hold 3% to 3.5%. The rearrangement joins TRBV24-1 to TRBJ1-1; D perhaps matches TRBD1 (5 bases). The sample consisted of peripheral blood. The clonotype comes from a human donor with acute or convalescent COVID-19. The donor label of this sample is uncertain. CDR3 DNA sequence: TGTGCCACCAGTGATTCCCCGCGGGGGACTTTTTACACTGAAGCTTTCTTT. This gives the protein CATSDSPRGTFYTEAFF.